These T cell receptor beta chains were read from a single sample in a study of follicular helper T cells after annual influenza vaccination. Sequencing was performed with immunoSEQ multiplex PCR; in TCRdb, only in-frame clones are kept and a portion is missing. The sample lists approximately 3,000 clones; approximately 79% were seen once. Specimen: CXCR5+ CD38- circulating T follicular helper cells from blood, collected 7 days after influenza vaccination. The receptors derive from an adult who received the influenza vaccine. The CDR3 runs from the conserved cysteine through the conserved F or W. The order of the fields is clone size, D gene, J gene, V gene, CDR3 protein, CDR3 DNA. The D gene is left open where the match is weak. Clone sizes are given selectively: once, few, many, or a class where the clone is expanded.

few TRBD1 TRBJ1-1 TRBV19 CATRTGIMMGDTEAFF TGTGCCACCAGGACAGGCATAATGATGGGGGACACTGAAGCTTTCTTT
. . TRBJ2-5 TRBV7-2 CASSLYPGPKETQYF TGTGCCAGCAGCTTATATCCGGGACCGAAAGAGACCCAGTACTTC
. . TRBJ1-4 TRBV11-1 CASSSLPGEKLFF TGTGCCAGCAGCTCTCTACCGGGTGAAAAACTGTTTTTT
. . TRBJ2-3 TRBV2 CASSPGTPDTQYF TGTGCCAGCAGTCCCGGGACCCCTGATACGCAGTATTTT
. TRBD1 TRBJ1-2 TRBV28 CASSFVRGHGYTF TGTGCCAGCAGTTTCGTCAGGGGGCATGGCTACACCTTC
. . TRBJ2-5 TRBV6-1 CASRRWSREGETQYF TGTGCCAGCCGGAGGTGGAGCAGGGAAGGAGAGACCCAGTACTTC
few TRBD1 TRBJ2-7 TRBV7-9 CASSAGGQGAYEQYF TGTGCCAGCAGCGCCGGTGGTCAGGGGGCTTACGAGCAGTACTTC
once . TRBJ2-5 TRBV18 CASSPMGYQETQYF TGTGCCAGCTCACCTATGGGGTACCAAGAGACCCAGTACTTC
. . TRBJ2-5 TRBV5-4 CASSLRDETQYF TGTGCCAGCAGCTTGAGGGATGAGACCCAGTACTTC
. . TRBJ2-7 TRBV4-3 CASSQDYMATREQYF TGCGCCAGCAGCCAAGATTATATGGCGACTCGGGAGCAGTACTTC
. . TRBJ2-2 TRBV11-3 CASSLDGAGTGELFF TGTGCCAGCAGCTTAGATGGGGCTGGCACCGGGGAGCTGTTTTTT
. . TRBJ1-1 TRBV4-2 CASSPSTQGVNTEAFF TGTGCCAGCAGCCCCTCTACACAGGGAGTGAACACTGAAGCTTTCTTT
. . TRBJ1-1 TRBV7-9 CASSLVGANTEAFF TGTGCCAGCAGCTTAGTTGGCGCGAACACTGAAGCTTTCTTT
few . TRBJ1-2 TRBV30 CAWKCERYRTYGYTF TGTGCCTGGAAGTGCGAGCGTTATAGGACCTATGGCTACACCTTC
. TRBD1 TRBJ1-1 TRBV6-5 CASSYQGETEAFF TGTGCCAGCAGTTACCAGGGGGAAACTGAAGCTTTCTTT
. . TRBJ1-2 TRBV19 CASSTQATANYGYTF TGTGCCAGTAGTACCCAAGCTACAGCCAACTATGGCTACACCTTC
. . TRBJ1-2 TRBV5-4 CASSHDRLNYGYTF TGTGCCAGCAGCCATGACAGGCTTAACTATGGCTACACCTTC
. . TRBJ1-3 TRBV6-5 CASTRSVVGGNTIYF TGTGCCAGCACCCGGAGTGTGGTGGGCGGAAACACCATATATTTT
. . TRBJ1-1 TRBV5-8 CATQGFTEAFF TGTGCCACCCAGGGGTTCACTGAAGCTTTCTTT
. TRBD1 TRBJ1-2 TRBV7-2 CASSPLTGGNGYTF TGTGCCAGCAGCCCTCTGACAGGGGGCAATGGCTACACCTTC
few . TRBJ1-1 TRBV15 CATSRDTGRAFF TGTGCCACCAGCCGGGACACGGGGCGGGCTTTCTTT
. TRBD1 TRBJ1-3 TRBV7-9 CASSRMTGISGNTIYF TGTGCCAGCAGCCGGATGACAGGGATATCTGGAAACACCATATATTTT
. . TRBJ2-3 TRBV11-2 CASSALDTQYF TGTGCCAGCAGCGCTTTAGATACGCAGTATTTT
. TRBD1 TRBJ1-5 TRBV7-2 CASSLSQGSRQPQHF TGTGCCAGCAGCTTATCACAGGGGTCGCGTCAGCCCCAGCATTTT
once TRBD2 TRBJ2-3 TRBV2 CASRAGLAGGMDTQYF TGTGCCAGCAGGGCGGGACTAGCGGGGGGGATGGATACGCAGTATTTT
. TRBD2 TRBJ2-3 TRBV10-3 CAIGLAVTDTQYF TGTGCCATAGGACTAGCGGTGACAGATACGCAGTATTTT
. TRBD1 TRBJ1-5 TRBV27 CASRGEGATNQPQHF TGTGCCAGCAGAGGCGAGGGGGCGACTAATCAGCCCCAGCATTTT
. TRBD1 TRBJ1-1 TRBV7-8 CASSSGLQGTEAFF TGTGCCAGCAGCTCCGGACTACAGGGGACTGAAGCTTTCTTT
once . TRBJ2-5 TRBV4-1 CASSQVRRGGLETQYF TGCGCCAGCAGCCAAGTAAGGCGGGGTGGGCTAGAGACCCAGTACTTC
. . TRBJ2-3 TRBV5-5 CASSSHFGSTSTDTQYF TGTGCCAGCAGTTCTCATTTTGGGAGTACTAGCACAGATACGCAGTATTTT
. . TRBJ1-1 TRBV5-5 CASSLAQSMNTEAFF TGTGCCAGCAGCTTGGCCCAGAGCATGAACACTGAAGCTTTCTTT
. . TRBJ1-2 TRBV28 CASSFWGDNYGYTF TGTGCCAGCAGTTTTTGGGGGGACAACTATGGCTACACCTTC
. . TRBJ1-5 TRBV6-5 CASRKGDQPQHF TGTGCCAGCAGAAAAGGTGACCAGCCCCAGCATTTT
. . TRBJ2-5 TRBV7-7 CASSPVGGGHQETQYF TGTGCCAGCAGCCCAGTGGGGGGGGGCCACCAAGAGACCCAGTACTTC
. . TRBJ2-7 TRBV15 CATSRDVTGRPYEQYF TGTGCCACCAGCAGAGATGTAACGGGCCGACCCTACGAGCAGTACTTC
few . TRBJ1-6 TRBV4-2 CASSQGRENNSPLHF TGTGCCAGCAGCCAAGGGAGGGAGAATAATTCACCCCTCCACTTT
. TRBD1 TRBJ2-3 TRBV10-1 CASSAISRGRGDTQYF TGCGCCAGCAGTGCCATATCTAGGGGGCGAGGAGATACGCAGTATTTT
. TRBD1 TRBJ1-2 TRBV6-6 CASSYSTGHGYTF TGTGCCAGCAGTTACTCGACAGGGCATGGCTACACCTTC
. . TRBJ2-2 TRBV7-2 CASSSHLASGELFF TGTGCCAGCAGCTCGCACCTAGCATCCGGGGAGCTGTTTTTT
. . TRBJ1-1 TRBV5-4 CASSPPRNTEAFF TGTGCCAGCAGTCCCCCCAGGAACACTGAAGCTTTCTTT
. . TRBJ1-2 TRBV7-2 CASSDAANGRTTNYGYTF TGTGCCAGCAGCGATGCCGCAAACGGGAGGACCACTAACTATGGCTACACCTTC
. . TRBJ1-2 TRBV4-3 CASSQEMGARGYTF TGCGCCAGCAGCCAAGAAATGGGGGCGCGGGGCTACACCTTC
. TRBD1 TRBJ1-1 TRBV5-6 CASSRQGGEAFF TGTGCCAGCAGCAGGCAGGGGGGTGAAGCTTTCTTT
. TRBD1 TRBJ2-5 TRBV18 CASSPRQVAGGVRETQYF TGTGCCAGCTCACCACGCCAGGTTGCAGGGGGCGTTCGGGAGACCCAGTACTTC
. . TRBJ1-5 TRBV27 CASTLYQPQHF TGTGCCAGCACCCTCTATCAGCCCCAGCATTTT
. . TRBJ1-3 TRBV7-2 CASSSQAVSGNTIYF TGTGCCAGCAGCTCACAGGCCGTCTCTGGAAACACCATATATTTT
. . TRBJ1-1 TRBV6-1 CASSGGGTEAFF TGTGCCAGCTCGGGGGGGGGCACTGAAGCTTTCTTT
. TRBD1 TRBJ2-7 TRBV5-1 CASTAQGAHYEQYF TGCGCCAGCACCGCCCAGGGGGCTCACTACGAGCAGTACTTC
. TRBD2 TRBJ2-7 TRBV5-1 CASAHSGELAGGSLYEQYF TGCGCCAGCGCCCATTCCGGGGAACTAGCGGGAGGATCCCTCTACGAGCAGTACTTC